These 10 T cell receptor beta chains were sequenced from one sample in a study of blood T cell repertoires in COVID-19. Repertoires were generated with immunoSEQ multiplex PCR, while TCRdb's copy carries only in-frame clones and drops some. The sample records some 100,000 clones, just under 80% being singletons. Sequenced material: peripheral blood. The receptors shown here come from a woman in her sixties or seventies with acute or convalescent COVID-19.

This chain uses TRBV6-2 or TRBV6-3 with TRBJ1-1; 8 nucleotides agree with TRBD1. CDR1 is MNHEY, CDR2 SVGEGT, per germline. CDR3 length: 16 amino acids. Trimming took 5 bases from V and 5 from J; bases not matched to a gene: 13. DNA for the CDR3: TGTGCCAGCAGTCCCCAATACCAGGGGGCGCGAACTGAAGCTTTCTTT. Its protein product is CASSPQYQGARTEAFF.

In its sample, this clone was seen once. This chain uses TRBV6-5 with TRBJ1-2, with TRBD1 identical over 12 bases. V trimming: 3 bases; J trimming: 8 bases; junction bases outside the gene matches: 7. The CDR3 spans 15 residues. Per germline, CDR1 MNHEY and CDR2 SVGAGI. The CDR3 DNA reads as TGTGCCAGCAGTTATATGGGACAGGGGGCGACCGGCTACACCTTC. It specifies CASSYMGQGATGYTF.

V usage is TRBV6-2 or TRBV6-3 and J usage is TRBJ2-7, with 8 positions matching TRBD1. The CDR3 contains 14 residues. Per the germline V gene, CDR1 is MNHEY and CDR2 is SVGEGT. Trimming at V came to 6 bases and at J to 1 base, leaving 5 bases not matched to a gene. The CDR3 protein is CASSPGQASYEQYV. Here the CDR3 DNA reads TGTGCCAGCAGCCCGGGACAGGCGTCCTACGAGCAGTACGTC.

This clone was recorded only once. V is TRBV18 and J is TRBJ2-1; possibly TRBD2 for D (6 bases). The CDR3 runs 13 residues. The germline CDR1 and CDR2 sequences are KGHSH and LQKENI. V lost 5 bases, J lost 8 bases, and 13 bases lay in between. CDR3 residues: CASSKGLNYEQFF. In DNA form, the CDR3 reads TGTGCCAGCTCAAAGGGACTTAATTATGAGCAGTTCTTC. Drawing the rest from reference TRBV18 and TRBJ2-1, the complete variable domain is NAGVMQNPRHLVRRRGQEARLRCSPMKGHSHVYWYRQLPEEGLKFMVYLQKENIIDESGMPKERFSAEFPKEGPSILRIQQVVRGDSAAYFCASSKGLNYEQFFGPGTRLTVL.

This clone was seen just once. The chain recombines TRBV28 with TRBJ2-5; D remains ambiguous. This CDR3 comprises 11 residues. Germline CDR1 reads MDHEN; CDR2 reads SYDVKM. V was shortened by 8 bases and J by 5 bases, with 9 bases between the two germline ends. CDR3 in DNA: TGTGCCAGCGCCACTGTGGAGACCCAGTACTTC. Translation gives CASATVETQYF.

The chain carries TRBV6-5 and TRBJ2-7, with TRBD1 as a possible D gene (6 bases). Between the trimmed V and J ends, which lost 1 base and 2 bases, there was a span of 12 bases. This CDR3 is 15 amino acids long. Germline assignment: CDR1 MNHEY and CDR2 SVGAGI. The CDR3 protein is CASSYYGGGPYEQYF. CDR3 nucleotide sequence: TGTGCCAGCAGTTACTATGGGGGCGGCCCCTACGAGCAGTACTTC.

The rearrangement uses TRBV7-8 and TRBJ2-1; D might be TRBD1 (6 bases). The CDR3 consists of 16 residues. Per germline, CDR1 SGHVS and CDR2 FQNEAQ. With 5 bases removed from V and 6 bases from J, the gap between germline ends came to 20 bases. The CDR3 nucleotides are TGTGCCAGCAGCCGCACCACAGGGAAGCGCGCCAATGAGCAGTTCTTC. Residues: CASSRTTGKRANEQFF.

V usage is TRBV6-4 and J usage is TRBJ1-1, with a weak D call TRBD1 (5 bases). The V end was cut by 3 bases, the J end by 10 bases, with 9 bases between. The CDR3 consists of 11 residues. CDR1 MRHNA and CDR2 SNTAGT come from the germline V gene. CDR3 sequence reads: CASSERGVAFF. The DNA for the CDR3 is TGTGCCAGCAGTGAACGGGGGGTAGCTTTCTTT.

The V call is TRBV28, the J call TRBJ1-3; 10 bases match TRBD1. This CDR3 comprises 16 residues. The germline V gene has CDR1 MDHEN and CDR2 SYDVKM. The J segment lost 5 bases and the V segment lost 7 bases, leaving 11 bases of the junction unmatched. CDR3 region: CASKEPPGQGRNTIYF. The CDR3 nucleotides are TGTGCCAGCAAGGAGCCTCCGGGACAGGGGCGAAACACCATATATTTT.

The rearrangement joins TRBV6-2 or TRBV6-3 to TRBJ1-6, with D tentatively TRBD1 (6 bases). This CDR3 is 15 amino acids long. CDR1 and CDR2 from the germline V gene are MNHEY and SVGEGT. Trimming pared 5 bases from V and 7 bases from J, leaving 15 bases between. This chain's CDR3 is CASSPWTAENSPLHF. The CDR3 DNA reads as TGTGCCAGCAGTCCCTGGACAGCTGAGAATTCACCCCTCCACTTT.